The 3 T cell receptor beta chains below come from one sample, sequenced in a study of T cells in Graves' hyperthyroidism and ophthalmopathy. Amplification of TCR beta CDR3 regions was performed using RNA transcripts as template. RT-PCR in the first round (using the HTBI primer set) targeted the TCR CDR3. From the multiplex PCR reads, TCRdb called clonotypes with MiXCR, one entry per CDR3 protein. The sample lists a few hundred thousand distinct CDR3 sequences; 15% to 17% were seen once. Source material: blood. The origin of the receptors is a woman aged 18-29 years with Graves' hyperthyroidism.

The chain joins TRBV6-5 to TRBJ1-3; D gene unclear. The CDR3 runs to 13 residues. CDR1 is MNHEY and CDR2 is SVGAGI in the germline V gene. V was pared by 2 bases and J by 4 bases, with 6 bases between. The DNA of the CDR3 is TGTGCCAGCAGTTACGCCAGGGGAAACACCATATATTTT. This sequence encodes CASSYARGNTIYF.

This clonotype has a handful of counts. This chain connects TRBV3-1 to TRBJ1-5; D possibly corresponds to TRBD1 (6 bases). This CDR3 contains 14 residues. Deletions cut 1 base from V and 6 bases from J, with 10 bases between. Germline loops: CDR1 LGHDT, CDR2 YNNKEL (reference sequence). This chain's CDR3 is CASSQGRGAQPQHF. The CDR3 region has the DNA TGTGCCAGCAGCCAAGGAAGGGGGGCTCAGCCCCAGCATTTT.

About this clonotype: Given the absence of the conserved phenylalanine or tryptophan at the CDR3 end, a read error is likely. The chain carries TRBV7-2 and TRBJ2-6; no reliable D call. The CDR3 spans 14 residues. CDR1 is SGHTA and CDR2 is FQGNSA in the germline V gene. V was pared by 6 bases and J by 0 bases, with 6 bases between. The CDR3 nucleotides read TGTGCCAGCAGTCCCAGCTCTGGGGCCAACGTCCTGACTTCC. It translates to CASSPSSGANVLTS.